This TCR beta chain originates from a study of PD-1 blockade in classical Hodgkin lymphoma. The study's findings and limits: Relapsed/refractory patients reportedly had lower baseline diversity than newly diagnosed patients. By C4D1, CD4+ diversity increased significantly, especially in complete responders. Complete responders entered with baseline diversity on par with newly diagnosed patients, the results showed.

The CDR3 totals 18 residues. Assay: immunoSEQ multiplex PCR; the TCRdb copy retains only in-frame clones and omits some. Altogether about 14,000 clones are present, approximately 86% being singletons, with the ten largest covering about 40%. Brentuximab vedotin exposure varied, and every patient relapsed after autologous stem cell transplantation. Relapsed/refractory classical Hodgkin lymphoma patients had complete, partial or progressive responses. Remarks on this clone: Its antigen remains unidentified.

The TCR comes from a human donor with classical Hodgkin lymphoma. The chain has TRBV21-1 and TRBJ2-7. TRBV21-1 is noted as a pseudogene. The sample in question was peripheral blood mononuclear cells (PBMCs), obtained at baseline. CDR3 DNA sequence: TGTGCCAGCAGCAAAGGAGGGGGGAATGGGGTGGGGCACGACGAGCAGTACTTC. Its translation is CASSKGGGNGVGHDEQYF.